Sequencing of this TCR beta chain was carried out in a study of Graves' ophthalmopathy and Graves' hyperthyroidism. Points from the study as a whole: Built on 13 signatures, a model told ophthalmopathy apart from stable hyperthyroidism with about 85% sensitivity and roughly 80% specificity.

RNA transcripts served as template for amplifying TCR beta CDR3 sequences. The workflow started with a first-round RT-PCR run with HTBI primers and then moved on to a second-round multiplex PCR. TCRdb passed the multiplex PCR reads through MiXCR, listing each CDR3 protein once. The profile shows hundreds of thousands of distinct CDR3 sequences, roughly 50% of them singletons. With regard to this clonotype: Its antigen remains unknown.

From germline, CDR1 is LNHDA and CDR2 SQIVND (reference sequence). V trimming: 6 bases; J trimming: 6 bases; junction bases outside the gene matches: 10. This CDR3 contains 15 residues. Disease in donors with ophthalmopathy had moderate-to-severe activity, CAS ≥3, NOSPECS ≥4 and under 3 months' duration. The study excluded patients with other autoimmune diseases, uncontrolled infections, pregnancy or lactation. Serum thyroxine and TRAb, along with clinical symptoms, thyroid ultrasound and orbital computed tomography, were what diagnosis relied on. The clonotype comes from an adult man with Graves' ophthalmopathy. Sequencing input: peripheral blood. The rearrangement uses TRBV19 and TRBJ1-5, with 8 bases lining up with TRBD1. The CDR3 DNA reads TGTGCCAGTAGCACGGACGACAGGGGTGGTCAGCCCCAGCATTTT. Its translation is CASSTDDRGGQPQHF.